This TCR beta chain emerged from a study of T cells in Graves' hyperthyroidism and ophthalmopathy. General study findings and limits: Ophthalmopathy was told apart from stable hyperthyroidism by a 13 V-J model.

It was RNA transcripts that yielded the amplified TCR beta CDR3 regions. Researchers ran a first-round RT-PCR on the TCR CDR3 using the HTBI primer set. MiXCR, applied by TCRdb to the multiplex PCR reads, yields one record per CDR3 protein. The sample lists about 710,000 distinct CDR3 sequences; around 15% were seen once. Germline V gene data show CDR1 as SGHTA and CDR2 as FQGNSA. The CDR3 totals 16 residues. Trimming left V 1 base short and J 4 bases short, with 15 bases between. This clonotype showed up many times. What it recognizes is unknown. The rearrangement joins TRBV7-2 to TRBJ2-3, with D possibly being TRBD2 (6 bases). The clonotype originates from a man in his late teens or twenties with Graves' hyperthyroidism. The sequencing input was blood. The CDR3 DNA follows: TGTGCCAGCAGCTTAGGAGCGGGCCTAGGGGCAGATACGCAGTATTTT. It is translated as CASSLGAGLGADTQYF.